This T cell receptor (beta chain) came from a study of OX40 agonist ivuxolimab in advanced cancers. For context, the study as a whole: Ivuxolimab was a fully human IgG2 agonistic monoclonal antibody targeting the costimulatory receptor OX40 (CD134). Intravenous ivuxolimab was administered to patients every 2 weeks at six dose levels: 0.01, 0.1, 0.3, 1.5, 3 and 10 mg/kg. Among the 50 to 55 dose-escalation patients, some 20 had hepatocellular carcinoma, around 15 melanoma, 9 renal cell carcinoma and 9 head and neck cancer. A male proportion of around 81% and a mean age of approximately 55 years, ranging from roughly 23 to 90, were recorded for the dose-escalation cohort. Prior anti-PD-1, anti-PD-L1 or anti-CTLA-4 therapy was permitted, and checkpoint inhibitors had been received by under 50% of dose-escalation patients. Partial responses occurred in three dose-escalation patients: two with cutaneous melanoma and one with hepatocellular carcinoma. Peripheral TCRbeta sequencing was intended to test whether TCR sequence diversity was altered and clonal T-cell expansion was caused by ivuxolimab. The monotherapy dose-escalation portion (N ≈ 56 patients) of the phase I ivuxolimab trial is reported in the paper.

The trial excluded patients who had a history of autoimmune disease or who were on systemic immunosuppression. In every dose cohort, peripheral blood was drawn for TCR sequencing at baseline, cycle 4 day 1, and cycle 7 day 1. Samples came from an open-label, multicenter, first-in-human phase I dose-escalation trial of ivuxolimab. Adults with locally advanced or metastatic head and neck squamous cell, hepatocellular, melanoma or renal cell carcinoma were enrolled in the trial. Before TCR sequencing, CD4+ and CD8+ T cells were separately sorted from peripheral blood. Findings and caveats that apply to the study as a whole: At doses of 0.1 to 3.0 mg/kg, clonal expansion of both CD4+ and CD8+ blood T cells was observed from baseline to week 6. On average, CD8+ T cells showed more expanded clones than CD4+ T cells after ivuxolimab. Antigen specificity was not determined for the clonally expanded peripheral T cells. Low levels of normalized T-cell clonal expansion were also seen in some patients who did not respond. In partial responders in the 0.1-3.0 mg/kg groups, normalized peripheral clonal expansion was found to be among the lowest, especially among CD8+ T cells.

V loses 2 bases, J loses 5 bases, and the germline ends lie 14 bases apart. The CDR3 measures 15 amino acids from cysteine to phenylalanine. Only the CDR3 region is kept as DNA, spanning 45 bases read in frame from base 1. CDR1 and CDR2 are read off the germline V gene as SGDLS and YYNGEE. To note about this clone: Its antigen has not been determined. No much larger clone exists at a distance of one base, and base qualities are not known.

Genomic DNA was extracted from sorted cells for sequencing of the TCRbeta CDR3 region. TCRbeta CDR3 regions were sequenced using the immunoSEQ Assay. TCRdb stores this immuneACCESS table with in-frame sequences only. Part of the clones is absent; in the studies checked, under half of the shortfall reflects unresolved V genes, and no reason is known for the rest. In all, the sample holds approximately 130,000 clones, and about 93% of those were seen once. Over 0.8% of the sample is held by the ten biggest clonotypes. The chain employs TRBV9 and TRBJ1-5; TRBD1 is possibly the D segment (6 matching bases). Sequencing used CD4+ or CD8+ T cells sorted from blood, obtained in a trial of the OX40 agonist ivuxolimab. The clonotype comes from an adult with an advanced solid tumor such as melanoma, head and neck, liver or kidney cancer. The CDR3 corresponds to CASSVTADSYQPQHF. The nucleotides are TGTGCCAGCAGCGTCACAGCGGACAGTTATCAGCCCCAGCATTTT.